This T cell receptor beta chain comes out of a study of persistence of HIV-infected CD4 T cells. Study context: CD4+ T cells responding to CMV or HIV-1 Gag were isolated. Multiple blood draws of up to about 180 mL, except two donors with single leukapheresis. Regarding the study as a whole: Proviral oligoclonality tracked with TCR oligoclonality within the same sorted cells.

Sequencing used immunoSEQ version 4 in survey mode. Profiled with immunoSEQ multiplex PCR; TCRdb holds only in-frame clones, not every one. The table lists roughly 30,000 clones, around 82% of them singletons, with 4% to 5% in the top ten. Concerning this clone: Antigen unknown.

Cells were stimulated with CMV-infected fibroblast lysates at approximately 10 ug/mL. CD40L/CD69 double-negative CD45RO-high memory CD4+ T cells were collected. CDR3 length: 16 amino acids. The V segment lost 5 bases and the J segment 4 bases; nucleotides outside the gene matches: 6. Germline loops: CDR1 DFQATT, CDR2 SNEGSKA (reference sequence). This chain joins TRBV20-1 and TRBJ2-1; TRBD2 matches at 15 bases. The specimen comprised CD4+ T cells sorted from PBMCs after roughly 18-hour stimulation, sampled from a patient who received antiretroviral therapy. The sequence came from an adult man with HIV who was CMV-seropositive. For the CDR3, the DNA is TGCAGTGCTGGTGGGACTAGCGGGGGGAAGTACAATGAGCAGTTCTTC. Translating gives CSAGGTSGGKYNEQFF.